Below, 5 T cell receptor beta chains from the same sample are listed, as sequenced in a study of cytomegalovirus exposure and HLA in healthy donors. Primers for the PCR totalled 60 Vbeta and 13 Jbeta. Method: immunoSEQ multiplex PCR; TCRdb's copy keeps in-frame clones and lacks some. The sample shows 120,000 or so clones, about 86% of them seen only once. The material sequenced was PBMCs. All receptors come from a woman aged 40 to 50 in good health and CMV-seronegative.

This chain uses TRBV18 with TRBJ1-3, with D perhaps matching TRBD1 (6 bases). Deletions cut 0 bases from V and 2 bases from J, with 8 bases between. CDR3 size: 15 residues. In germline, CDR1 is KGHSH, CDR2 LQKENI. Here the CDR3 reads CASSPPGATGNTIYF. CDR3 bases: TGTGCCAGCTCACCACCGGGGGCAACTGGAAACACCATATATTTT.

The rearrangement uses TRBV19 and TRBJ1-1; 7 bases line up with TRBD1. The CDR3 consists of 14 residues. V shed 7 bases, J shed 0 bases, and the junction held 5 bases outside the gene matches. Looked up from germline, CDR1 is LNHDA and CDR2 is SQIVND (reference sequence). CDR3 amino acids: CASKGTAMNTEAFF. Here the CDR3 DNA reads TGTGCCAGTAAGGGGACAGCTATGAACACTGAAGCTTTCTTT.

J is TRBJ2-5 and V is TRBV27; D might be TRBD2 (5 bases). The J call is in doubt because the DNA end fits TRBJ2-7 better. The CDR3 is made up of 17 amino acids. Germline V lookup: CDR1 MNHEY, CDR2 SMNVEV (reference sequence). The CDR3 DNA reads as TGTGCCAGCAGTTTAAAGGGCGTTATGGGGAGCTCCTACGAGCAGTACTTC. This sequence encodes CASSLKGVMGSSYEQYF.

The chain uses TRBV18 and TRBJ2-1, with 10 bases matching TRBD2. Germline V lookup: CDR1 KGHSH, CDR2 LQKENI. The CDR3 has 16 amino acids. Trimming at V came to 0 bases and at J to 3 bases, leaving 2 bases not matched to a gene. CDR3 loop: CASSPPSSGGYNEQFF. For the CDR3, the DNA is TGTGCCAGCTCACCACCGTCTAGCGGGGGCTACAATGAGCAGTTCTTC.

Remarks on this clone: The same CDR3 can be traced to other DNA sequences in this sample. DNA of the CDR3: TGCGCCAGCAGCCTGGCCGGGGAAGTTGGAAACACCATATATTTT. Its protein product is CASSLAGEVGNTIYF. This rearrangement joins TRBV5-1 to TRBJ1-3; D gene unclear. CDR1 is SGHRS and CDR2 is YFSETQ in the germline V gene. The CDR3 spans 15 residues. V lost 4 bases to trimming and J lost 3 bases, with 14 bases between them.